The 3 T cell receptor beta chains listed next were all sequenced from one sample in a study of blood T cell repertoires in COVID-19. The table came from immunoSEQ multiplex PCR; TCRdb's copy has only in-frame clones and leaves some out. The top ten clones hold 1.5% to 2% of a sample with some 260,000 clones, 80% to 90% of them seen once. The source material was PBMCs or T cells enriched from blood (not recorded which). The receptors come from a man in his forties or fifties who had recovered from COVID-19.

The chain employs TRBV5-5 and TRBJ2-7; unclear D gene. The CDR3 spans 15 residues. V shed 4 bases and J shed 5 bases, with 19 bases lying between them. CDR1 is SGHKS and CDR2 is YYEKEE in the germline V gene (reference sequence). CDR3 sequence (DNA): TGTGCCAGCAGCCTCATTCGTCTAGGAGCCCACGAGCAGTACTTC. Encoded protein: CASSLIRLGAHEQYF.

The V and J genes are TRBV27 and TRBJ2-1, with 8 bases identical to TRBD2. Germline lookup yields CDR1 MNHEY and CDR2 SMNVEV (reference sequence). V lost 3 bases to trimming and J lost 8 bases; unmatched junction nucleotides: 9. The CDR3 totals 15 residues. The CDR3 DNA sequence: TGTGCCAGCAGTTTTCTTCTTGAGCGGGAGTATGAGCAGTTCTTC. Translation: CASSFLLEREYEQFF.

The rearrangement joins TRBV7-9 to TRBJ1-1, with 8 bases identical to TRBD1. With V trimmed by 3 bases and J by 10 bases, 10 bases remained unmatched. The V gene's germline CDR1 is SEHNR and CDR2 FQNEAQ (reference sequence). The CDR3 has 14 residues. In nucleotides, the CDR3 is TGTGCCAGCAGCTTTGGAGAAGAGACAGGGGTAGCTTTCTTT. Translating it yields CASSFGEETGVAFF. Using reference TRBV7-9 and TRBJ1-1 for the parts outside the CDR3, the full variable domain is DTGVSQNPRHKITKRGQNVTFRCDPISEHNRLYWYRQTLGQGPEFLTYFQNEAQLEKSRLLSDRFSAERPKGSFSTLEIQRTEQGDSAMYLCASSFGEETGVAFFGQGTRLTVV.